Each of the 26 T cell receptor beta chains below was sequenced from the same sample in a study of T cells after yellow fever vaccination. TCRdb re-derived calls from the 5' RACE reads in MiXCR, one entry per CDR3 protein. The table includes approximately 450,000 distinct CDR3 sequences, around a sixth detected once. The sample here was PBMCs, taken before the yellow fever booster vaccination. All receptors derive from a man younger than 30 who received the YFV17D yellow fever vaccine.

This clonotype has more than one count but fewer than ten. The V gene is TRBV24-1, the J gene TRBJ2-2, with TRBD2 matching over 10 bases. The CDR3 totals 14 residues. V gave up 6 bases and J gave up 3 bases; unmatched junction bases: 0. Looked up from germline, CDR1 is KGHDR and CDR2 is SFDVKD. The CDR3 sequence: CATSSGGDTGELFF. The CDR3 coding sequence is TGTGCCACCAGTAGCGGGGGGGACACCGGGGAGCTGTTTTTT.

The chain links TRBV7-3 to TRBJ1-1, with D unresolved. Trimming left V 5 bases short and J 0 bases short, with 10 bases between. CDR3 length: 14 residues. Germline V gene data show CDR1 as SGHTA and CDR2 as FQGTGA. The CDR3 DNA is TGTGCCAGCAGCCCGGCGGGGATGAACACTGAAGCTTTCTTT. The encoded protein is CASSPAGMNTEAFF.

The rearrangement links TRBV5-5 to TRBJ1-1; 9 positions match TRBD1. CDR3 length: 15 amino acids. Germline loops: CDR1 SGHKS, CDR2 YYEKEE (reference sequence). V was clipped by 0 bases and J by 4 bases; unmatched bases: 4. The CDR3 sequence: CASSLEGTGTTEAFF. The CDR3 coding sequence is TGTGCCAGCAGCTTGGAGGGGACAGGGACCACTGAAGCTTTCTTT.

CDR3: CASSFFTGDSGANVLTF. The CDR3 coding sequence is TGCGCCAGCAGCTTTTTCACAGGGGACTCTGGGGCCAACGTCCTGACTTTC. The chain recombines TRBV5-1 with TRBJ2-6, with 7 bases identical to TRBD1. From germline, CDR1 is SGHRS and CDR2 YFSETQ. Losses at the gene ends were 2 bases for V and 0 bases for J; bases not matched to a gene: 5. This CDR3 is 17 amino acids long.

In this sample, this clonotype turned up a few times. The chain's CDR3 is CAIRGGAGADTQYF. DNA for the CDR3: TGTGCCATCAGAGGCGGAGCGGGGGCAGATACGCAGTATTTT. The chain has TRBV10-3 and TRBJ2-3; 8 bases line up with TRBD2. Germline V gives CDR1 ENHRY, CDR2 SYGVKD. The CDR3 loop spans 14 amino acids. V lost 6 bases to trimming and J lost 4 bases; unmatched junction nucleotides: 6.

This clonotype was detected a few times. The chain links TRBV25-1 to TRBJ2-5; the D call may be TRBD1 or TRBD2 (6 bases each). Germline V gene sequence: CDR1 MGHDK, CDR2 SYGVNS. This CDR3 spans 15 amino acids. V lost 6 bases to trimming and J lost 4 bases, with 18 bases between them. The CDR3 nucleotides read TGTGCCAGCAGCCGGAGGGAACTAGGGGGAGAGACCCAGTACTTC. This gives the protein CASSRRELGGETQYF. The whole variable domain, remainder taken from reference TRBV25-1 and TRBJ2-5, is EADIYQTPRYLVIGTGKKITLECSQTMGHDKMYWYQQDPGMELHLIHYSYGVNSTEKGDLSSESTVSRIRTEHFPLTLESARPSHTSQYLCASSRRELGGETQYFGPGTRLLVL.

This clonotype was detected a few times. The chain couples TRBV2 to TRBJ1-4; 9 positions agree with TRBD1. The CDR3 runs 15 residues. V lost 3 bases, J lost 5 bases, and 4 bases stayed unmatched. Germline V gene sequence: CDR1 SNHLY, CDR2 FYNNEI. The CDR3 reads CASSEAGQGNEKLFF. CDR3 in DNA: TGTGCCAGCAGTGAGGCGGGACAGGGAAATGAAAAACTGTTTTTT.

This chain links TRBV5-1 with TRBJ1-6, with TRBD1 matching over 12 bases. Germline V lookup: CDR1 SGHRS, CDR2 YFSETQ. Trimming removed 4 bases from V and 9 bases from J; junction bases left unmatched: 8. The CDR3 totals 16 residues. Here the CDR3 DNA reads TGCGCCAGCAGCCCGTGGCAGGGACAGGGGGCTTCACCCCTCCACTTT. Encoded protein: CASSPWQGQGASPLHF.

V gene TRBV20-1 combines with J gene TRBJ1-4; D possibly corresponds to TRBD1 (6 bases). Germline V gene data show CDR1 as DFQATT and CDR2 as SNEGSKA (reference sequence). The CDR3 spans 13 residues. V was pared by 4 bases and J by 3 bases, with 9 bases between. For the CDR3, the DNA is TGCAGTGCTACCCGACAGGCTAATGAAAAACTGTTTTTT. Translation gives CSATRQANEKLFF.

The gene calls are TRBV5-1 and TRBJ1-5, with D possibly being TRBD1 (5 bases). The CDR3 contains 14 residues. V lost 5 bases to trimming and J lost 2 bases, with 11 bases between them. CDR1 is SGHRS, CDR2 YFSETQ, per germline. For the CDR3, the DNA is TGCGCCAGCAGAGAGCAGGGTGGCAATCAGCCCCAGCATTTT. The encoded protein is CASREQGGNQPQHF.

This chain joins TRBV7-9 and TRBJ2-7; D tentatively fits TRBD1 or TRBD2 (5 bases each). Trimming pared 6 bases from V and 4 bases from J, leaving 10 bases between. The CDR3 spans 12 residues. CDR1 and CDR2 from the germline V gene are SEHNR and FQNEAQ (reference sequence). For the CDR3, the DNA is TGTGCCAGCAGTCGATGGGGGTACGAGCAGTACTTC. Translated: CASSRWGYEQYF.

The chain couples TRBV6-2 or TRBV6-3 to TRBJ1-2, with TRBD1 as a possible D gene (5 bases). The CDR3 is made up of 12 amino acids. The germline V gene has CDR1 MNHEY and CDR2 SVGEGT. V lost 5 bases to trimming and J lost 6 bases, with 10 bases between them. CDR3 sequence reads: CASSRGSDGYTF. In nucleotides, the CDR3 is TGTGCCAGCAGTAGGGGAAGCGATGGCTACACCTTC.

There are a few counts of this clonotype. CDR3 in DNA: TGTGCCAGCAGTCCGGCAGAACTCTATGGCTACACCTTC. It is translated as CASSPAELYGYTF. The V call is TRBV27, the J call TRBJ1-2; no reliable D call. CDR1 is MNHEY, CDR2 SMNVEV, per germline (reference sequence). Trimming left V 5 bases short and J 4 bases short, with 11 bases between. This CDR3 region has 13 residues.

J is TRBJ1-5 and V is TRBV4-1; D remains ambiguous. The CDR3 has 15 amino acids. Per germline, CDR1 MGHRA and CDR2 YSYEKL. With 0 bases removed from V and 7 bases from J, the gap between germline ends came to 13 bases. Here the CDR3 reads CASSQEVGFRQPQHF. The DNA of the CDR3 is TGCGCCAGCAGCCAAGAAGTCGGCTTCAGGCAGCCCCAGCATTTT.

As DNA, the CDR3 is TGTGCCAGTACCGCACGGGCGGGGTTTGCCTACAATGAGCAGTTCTTC. The encoded protein is CASTARAGFAYNEQFF. The V gene is TRBV19, the J gene TRBJ2-1; the D gene is possibly TRBD2 (6 bases). Germline V gene sequence: CDR1 LNHDA, CDR2 SQIVND (reference sequence). V was cut by 7 bases and J by 2 bases, with 18 bases left in between. The CDR3 runs 16 residues.

The rearrangement uses TRBV20-1 and TRBJ1-1; D gene uncertain. The CDR3 spans 12 residues. Trimming left V 3 bases short and J 1 base short, with 6 bases between. CDR1 and CDR2 from the germline V gene are DFQATT and SNEGSKA (reference sequence). CDR3 DNA: TGCAGTGCTAGCGGCCCGAACACTGAAGCTTTCTTT. It translates to CSASGPNTEAFF.

The chain combines TRBV2 with TRBJ2-6, with D perhaps assigned TRBD1 or TRBD2 (5 bases each). Looked up from germline, CDR1 is SNHLY and CDR2 is FYNNEI. The CDR3 covers 16 residues. V lost 1 base to trimming and J lost 0 bases, with 7 bases between them. This chain's CDR3 is CASSEGGYSGANVLTF. CDR3 DNA sequence: TGTGCCAGCAGTGAAGGGGGGTACTCTGGGGCCAACGTCCTGACTTTC.

This clonotype appeared a few times. The chain employs TRBV5-1 and TRBJ1-1; D not resolved. V was pared by 0 bases and J by 5 bases, with 8 bases between. Germline CDR1 reads SGHRS; CDR2 reads YFSETQ. The CDR3 sequence is 13 residues long. Here the CDR3 reads CASSLVRKTEAFF. In DNA, the CDR3 is TGCGCCAGCAGCTTGGTCCGGAAGACTGAAGCTTTCTTT.

This chain links TRBV5-8 with TRBJ1-4; the D is unclear. Between the trimmed V and J ends, which lost 2 bases and 7 bases, there was a span of 15 bases. Germline assignment: CDR1 SGHTS and CDR2 YDEGEE. The CDR3 runs 15 residues. The CDR3 DNA is TGTGCCAGCAGCTTTCAGCCGGGCGGGATTGAAAAACTGTTTTTT. It codes for CASSFQPGGIEKLFF.

There are many counts of this clonotype. The J gene is TRBJ1-2, the V gene TRBV27; 9 nucleotides align to TRBD1. V gave up 3 bases and J gave up 7 bases; unmatched junction bases: 9. Germline V CDR1 and CDR2: MNHEY, SMNVEV (reference sequence). There are 15 residues in the CDR3. The CDR3 protein is CASSFTRTGEFGYTF. The CDR3 DNA is TGTGCCAGCAGTTTCACAAGGACAGGGGAGTTTGGCTACACCTTC.

This clonotype showed up just a few times. CDR3 amino acids: CASSPRGPLPGDTQYF. The CDR3 coding sequence is TGTGCCAGCAGCCCAAGGGGACCGCTCCCCGGAGATACGCAGTATTTT. This chain uses TRBV9 with TRBJ2-3; either TRBD1 or TRBD2 may fit D (5 bases each). The ends were cut back, 4 bases at V and 5 bases at J, with 20 bases in the middle. Germline V CDR1 and CDR2: SGDLS, YYNGEE. The CDR3 has 16 amino acids.

The chain recombines TRBV6-5 with TRBJ2-3; D call uncertain. Germline V gene lookup returns CDR1 MNHEY and CDR2 SVGAGI. V dropped 6 bases and J dropped 4 bases, with 11 bases sitting between them. The CDR3 consists of 13 residues. In nucleotides, the CDR3 is TGTGCCAGCAGCCGCGGCAGGCCAGATACGCAGTATTTT. Amino acid sequence: CASSRGRPDTQYF.

The chain recombines TRBV20-1 with TRBJ2-7; D uncertain. Germline CDR1 is DFQATT and CDR2 is SNEGSKA (reference sequence). V was shortened by 3 bases and J by 0 bases, with 12 bases between the two germline ends. This CDR3 has 14 amino acids. The CDR3 sequence is CSASGWTSSYEQYF. The CDR3, as DNA: TGCAGTGCTAGCGGCTGGACGAGCTCCTACGAGCAGTACTTC.

Only a few counts were recorded for this clonotype. CDR3: CASSVGVGYEQYV. The CDR3 DNA reads TGCGCCAGCAGCGTAGGGGTAGGGTACGAGCAGTACGTC. V gene TRBV5-1 combines with J gene TRBJ2-7, with a tentative D call TRBD1 (5 bases). Trimming took off 4 bases at V and 4 bases at J, with 12 bases between the two ends. The CDR3 extends over 13 amino acids. Germline lookup yields CDR1 SGHRS and CDR2 YFSETQ.

The chain couples TRBV20-1 to TRBJ1-4, with D possibly matching TRBD1 (6 bases). Germline V gene lookup returns CDR1 DFQATT and CDR2 SNEGSKA (reference sequence). The CDR3 is 15 residues long. V was clipped by 0 bases and J by 4 bases, with 12 bases between them. The DNA of the CDR3 is TGCAGTGCTAGAGATAGGGGGGTCTATAATGAAAAACTGTTTTTT. Protein: CSARDRGVYNEKLFF.

Only a few counts were recorded for this clonotype. V gene TRBV7-9 combines with J gene TRBJ2-7; no definite D call. The CDR3 covers 13 residues. V shed 3 bases and J shed 0 bases, with 6 bases lying between them. Germline CDR1 SEHNR, CDR2 FQNEAQ (reference sequence). The CDR3 bases are TGTGCCAGCAGCTTCTTGAGCTCCTACGAGCAGTACGTC. Residues: CASSFLSSYEQYV.